This T cell receptor (beta chain) was documented in a study of cytomegalovirus exposure and HLA in healthy donors. The CDR3 has 14 amino acids. CDR1 and CDR2 (germline): MNHNY, SVGAGI (reference sequence). Trimming took 7 bases from V and 6 from J; bases not matched to a gene: 7. This clone was detected many times. The target antigen is unknown. 60 Vbeta and 13 Jbeta primers were used in PCR. Profiling relied on immunoSEQ multiplex PCR, and the TCRdb table lists in-frame clones only, not all of them. The table records approximately 160,000 clones, 78% of them present only once. The study's findings and limits: Researchers reported in a later analysis that a missense DCLRE1C variant was tied to TCR beta V- and J-gene trimming.

Input material: PBMCs. The sequence was collected from a woman in her 40s in good health and CMV-seropositive. The rearrangement uses TRBV6-6 and TRBJ1-5, with TRBD1 identical over 9 bases. Written as DNA, the CDR3 is TGTGCCAGCAAGGGACAGGGTGAAATTCAGCCCCAGCATTTT. Translating it yields CASKGQGEIQPQHF.